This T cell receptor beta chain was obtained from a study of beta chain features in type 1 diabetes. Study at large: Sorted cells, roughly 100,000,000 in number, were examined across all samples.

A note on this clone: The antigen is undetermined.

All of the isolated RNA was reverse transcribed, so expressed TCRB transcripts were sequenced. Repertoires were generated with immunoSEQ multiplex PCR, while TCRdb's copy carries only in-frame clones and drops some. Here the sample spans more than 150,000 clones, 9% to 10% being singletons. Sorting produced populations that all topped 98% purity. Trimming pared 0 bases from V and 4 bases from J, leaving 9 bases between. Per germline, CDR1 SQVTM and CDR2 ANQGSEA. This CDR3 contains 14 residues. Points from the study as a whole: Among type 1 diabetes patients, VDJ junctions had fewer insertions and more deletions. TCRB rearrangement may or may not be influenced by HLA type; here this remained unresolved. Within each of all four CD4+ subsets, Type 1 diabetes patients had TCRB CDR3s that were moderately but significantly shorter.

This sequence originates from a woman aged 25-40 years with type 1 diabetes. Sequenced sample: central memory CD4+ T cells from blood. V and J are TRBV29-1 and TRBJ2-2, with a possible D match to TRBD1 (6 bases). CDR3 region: CSVEEKQGTGELFF. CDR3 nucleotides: TGCAGCGTTGAAGAAAAACAGGGCACCGGGGAGCTGTTTTTT.